This T cell receptor beta chain was found in a study of memory CD4+ T cells and cytomegalovirus serostatus. About the research overall: Healthy Belgian adult donors included under ten CMV-positive and 24 CMV-negative people. Study-wide findings and caveats: About 40% of the roughly 150 known CMV-associated TCRbeta sequences appeared in CD4+ memory. Suggested: most of the CMV-linked TCR signature lies in CD4+ memory cells.

This CDR3 has 14 residues. CDR1 is MGHDK, CDR2 SYGVNS, per germline. Trimming pared 5 bases from V and 6 bases from J, leaving 17 bases between. Some clones are missing from TCRdb's copy, which holds only in-frame ones; the method was immunoSEQ multiplex PCR. Of 35,000 to 55,000 clones listed, roughly 78% are singletons. Single viable CD3+CD4+CD8-CD45RO+ cells were sorted as the memory CD4+ T cells. Serostatus was set by detecting CMV pp150, pp28, p38, p52 IgG. With regard to this clone: Its antigen is undetermined.

The J gene is TRBJ2-7, the V gene TRBV25-1; D gene ambiguous. This TCR was recovered from an adult in good health and CMV-seronegative. The sequenced material came from memory CD4+ T cells from blood. The CDR3 loop reads CASSSPYLTGEQYF. CDR3 nucleotide sequence: TGTGCCAGCAGTTCTCCCTACCTAACGGGCGAGCAGTACTTC.